This T cell receptor (beta chain) was found in a study of siplizumab effects on memory and regulatory T cells. A remark on this clone: As yet, its antigen is unknown. This same CDR3 is encoded by further DNA sequences in the sample.

The study, taken as a whole, reports: Memory cells that were CD4+ and unstimulated gave rise to alloreactive sequences, which siplizumab significantly reduced.

Trimming cost V 3 bases and J 8 bases, with 7 bases left between them. The length of the CDR3 is 11 residues. From germline, CDR1 is MDHEN and CDR2 SYDVKM. Assay: immunoSEQ multiplex PCR; the TCRdb copy retains only in-frame clones and omits some. Here the sample spans tens of thousands of clones, approximately 95% being singletons. This sequence originates from a human donor in good health. Specimen: CD8+ T cells sorted from blood. J is TRBJ1-1 and V is TRBV28, with D maybe TRBD1 (6 bases). CDR3 sequence reads: CASSFGTEAFF. Here the CDR3 DNA reads TGTGCCAGCAGTTTTGGGACAGAAGCTTTCTTT.